This is a list of T cell receptor beta chains from one sample in a study of blood T cell repertoires in COVID-19. Libraries were prepared by immunoSEQ multiplex PCR; TCRdb keeps only in-frame clonotypes and omits some of them. The sample lists 91,000 or so clones; roughly 82% were seen once. Specimen: peripheral blood. These TCRs come from a man aged 50 to 60 with active or convalescent COVID-19. Each CDR3 is given with its conserved first and last residue. D genes are given only for firm matches. Some rows have no size entry. The others give once, few or many, or a class for an expanded clone.

cdr3_nt: TGTGCCAGCAGCCCATGGGACAGGATCTCCTACGAGCAGTACTTC; cdr3_aa: CASSPWDRISYEQYF; clone_size: .; j_call: TRBJ2-7; v_call: TRBV9; d_call: TRBD1
cdr3_nt: TGTGCCAGCGGCCCAGGGGGCGTCTATGGCTACACCTTC; cdr3_aa: CASGPGGVYGYTF; clone_size: .; j_call: TRBJ1-2; v_call: TRBV2; d_call: TRBD1
cdr3_nt: TGTGCCAGCAGTTTGGCTGCTACAGGGGGGGAAAAGGATACGCAGTATTTT; cdr3_aa: CASSLAATGGEKDTQYF; clone_size: few; j_call: TRBJ2-3; v_call: TRBV28; d_call: .
cdr3_nt: TGTGCCAGTAGTCCCCGGACAGGCGAAGAAGAAAAACTGTTTTTT; cdr3_aa: CASSPRTGEEEKLFF; clone_size: .; j_call: TRBJ1-4; v_call: TRBV19; d_call: TRBD1
cdr3_nt: TGTGCCAGCAGCCCGCGGACAGCTCATAATGAGCCCCAGCATTTT; cdr3_aa: CASSPRTAHNEPQHF; clone_size: .; j_call: TRBJ1-5; v_call: TRBV2; d_call: .
cdr3_nt: TGTGCCAGCAGCGTAGGGGTAGCGGGCGACTTCCAAGAGACCCAGTACTTC; cdr3_aa: CASSVGVAGDFQETQYF; clone_size: .; j_call: TRBJ2-5; v_call: TRBV9; d_call: TRBD2
cdr3_nt: TGCGCCAGCAGCACCGGGACAGGGCAAGAGACCCAGTACTTC; cdr3_aa: CASSTGTGQETQYF; clone_size: once; j_call: TRBJ2-5; v_call: TRBV5-1; d_call: TRBD1
cdr3_nt: TGTGCCAGCAGCCAAGGGCAGGGGCCCCTCTCTGGGGCCAACGTCCTGACTTTC; cdr3_aa: CASSQGQGPLSGANVLTF; clone_size: .; j_call: TRBJ2-6; v_call: TRBV3-1/TRBV3-2; d_call: .
cdr3_nt: TGTGCCAGCAGGAGCAGGAATGAGCAGTTCTTC; cdr3_aa: CASRSRNEQFF; clone_size: .; j_call: TRBJ2-1; v_call: TRBV12-3/TRBV12-4; d_call: .
cdr3_nt: TGCAGCGTTGAAGGGGGACAGGGAATATCCTACAATGAGCAGTTCTTC; cdr3_aa: CSVEGGQGISYNEQFF; clone_size: few; j_call: TRBJ2-1; v_call: TRBV29-1; d_call: TRBD1
cdr3_nt: TGTGCCAGCAGCTTAGTGGCAGGTCCTACCTATGGCTACACCTTC; cdr3_aa: CASSLVAGPTYGYTF; clone_size: many; j_call: TRBJ1-2; v_call: TRBV7-2; d_call: .
cdr3_nt: TGTGCCAGCTCAGCCGGGACAGGGGCCTCCTACGAGCAGTACTTC; cdr3_aa: CASSAGTGASYEQYF; clone_size: .; j_call: TRBJ2-7; v_call: TRBV18; d_call: TRBD1
cdr3_nt: TGTGCCAGCAGCTTACAAGGGGGCCAGGATCAGCCCCAGCATTTT; cdr3_aa: CASSLQGGQDQPQHF; clone_size: .; j_call: TRBJ1-5; v_call: TRBV7-9; d_call: TRBD1
cdr3_nt: TGTGCCAGCAGCAGGGACAGAGGAAACACCATATATTTT; cdr3_aa: CASSRDRGNTIYF; clone_size: .; j_call: TRBJ1-3; v_call: TRBV7-2; d_call: TRBD1
cdr3_nt: TGTGCCAGCACCCCAGGGCTTCAAGAGACCCAGTACTTC; cdr3_aa: CASTPGLQETQYF; clone_size: few; j_call: TRBJ2-5; v_call: TRBV12-3/TRBV12-4; d_call: .
cdr3_nt: TGCGCCAGCAGCTCGGACAGTATGAACACTGAAGCTTTCTTT; cdr3_aa: CASSSDSMNTEAFF; clone_size: few; j_call: TRBJ1-1; v_call: TRBV5-1; d_call: .
cdr3_nt: TGTGCCAGCAGCCTGACAGGGAAAACTGAAGCTTTCTTT; cdr3_aa: CASSLTGKTEAFF; clone_size: .; j_call: TRBJ1-1; v_call: TRBV11-2; d_call: TRBD1
cdr3_nt: TGTGCCAGCAGCCGAGGCAGTCGGAACACCGGGGAGCTGTTTTTT; cdr3_aa: CASSRGSRNTGELFF; clone_size: few; j_call: TRBJ2-2; v_call: TRBV6-5; d_call: .
cdr3_nt: TGTGCCAGCAGCACAGGGGACACCGGGGAGCTGTTTTTT; cdr3_aa: CASSTGDTGELFF; clone_size: .; j_call: TRBJ2-2; v_call: TRBV27; d_call: TRBD1
cdr3_nt: TGTGCCAGTTCTTTGTCGGGATTTAATGAAAAACTGTTTTTT; cdr3_aa: CASSLSGFNEKLFF; clone_size: .; j_call: TRBJ1-4; v_call: TRBV6-5; d_call: .
cdr3_nt: TGCAGCGTTGAGGAAGGGGGCGCAATCGGCTACACCTTC; cdr3_aa: CSVEEGGAIGYTF; clone_size: few; j_call: TRBJ1-2; v_call: TRBV29-1; d_call: TRBD1
cdr3_nt: TGTGCCAGCAGTTACGAGTTAGCAGACGACACTGAAGCTTTCTTT; cdr3_aa: CASSYELADDTEAFF; clone_size: once; j_call: TRBJ1-1; v_call: TRBV6-5; d_call: .
cdr3_nt: TGTGCCAGCAGCTTAGGTAACCCGGGACACCACCCGAATGAAAAACTGTTTTTT; cdr3_aa: CASSLGNPGHHPNEKLFF; clone_size: few; j_call: TRBJ1-4; v_call: TRBV11-2; d_call: .
cdr3_nt: TGTGCCAGCAGTTACGGCACAGGGGCATCTAACTATGGCTACACCTTC; cdr3_aa: CASSYGTGASNYGYTF; clone_size: .; j_call: TRBJ1-2; v_call: TRBV6-2/TRBV6-3; d_call: TRBD1
cdr3_nt: TGTGCCTGGAGTGGCGGACAGGGGGCAAATCAGCCCCAGCATTTT; cdr3_aa: CAWSGGQGANQPQHF; clone_size: .; j_call: TRBJ1-5; v_call: TRBV30; d_call: TRBD1
cdr3_nt: TGTGCCAGCAGCCATGGGCAGGGGGCTTATAGCAATCAGCCCCAGCATTTT; cdr3_aa: CASSHGQGAYSNQPQHF; clone_size: .; j_call: TRBJ1-5; v_call: TRBV7-9; d_call: TRBD1
cdr3_nt: TGCGCCAGCAGCTTCGAGTCCACCGGGGAGCTGTTTTTT; cdr3_aa: CASSFESTGELFF; clone_size: few; j_call: TRBJ2-2; v_call: TRBV5-1; d_call: .
cdr3_nt: TGTGCCATCAGTGAGTCGATAACGGAGTTGGCCAAAAACATTCAGTACTTC; cdr3_aa: CAISESITELAKNIQYF; clone_size: .; j_call: TRBJ2-4; v_call: TRBV10-3; d_call: .
cdr3_nt: TGTGCCTGGAGTTCCGGACAGGGAGATGGTGAGACCCAGTACTTC; cdr3_aa: CAWSSGQGDGETQYF; clone_size: once; j_call: TRBJ2-5; v_call: TRBV30; d_call: TRBD1
cdr3_nt: TGCGCCAGCAGTGAGAGTCCCCCGGGACTAGTAACGGTGCAGACCCAGTACTTC; cdr3_aa: CASSESPPGLVTVQTQYF; clone_size: .; j_call: TRBJ2-5; v_call: TRBV10-1; d_call: TRBD2
cdr3_nt: TGTGCCAGTAGTATGACAGCAACTAATGAAAAACTGTTTTTT; cdr3_aa: CASSMTATNEKLFF; clone_size: .; j_call: TRBJ1-4; v_call: TRBV19; d_call: .
cdr3_nt: TGTGCCAGCACCTCCACCGGGACAGCGTTCTACAATGAGCAGTTCTTC; cdr3_aa: CASTSTGTAFYNEQFF; clone_size: .; j_call: TRBJ2-1; v_call: TRBV7-2; d_call: TRBD1
cdr3_nt: TGTGCCAGCAGCAATAGAGGGGGGGTAGCGGATGAGCAGTTCTTC; cdr3_aa: CASSNRGGVADEQFF; clone_size: .; j_call: TRBJ2-1; v_call: TRBV7-8; d_call: .
cdr3_nt: TGTGCCAGCAGCCAAGATAGGAGGGCTGAAGCTTTCTTT; cdr3_aa: CASSQDRRAEAFF; clone_size: .; j_call: TRBJ1-1; v_call: TRBV3-1/TRBV3-2; d_call: .
cdr3_nt: TGTGCCACCAGTGATGAGTACCCCGCCGGTGGCTACACCTTC; cdr3_aa: CATSDEYPAGGYTF; clone_size: .; j_call: TRBJ1-2; v_call: TRBV24-1; d_call: .
cdr3_nt: TGTGCCACCAGTGATTCCCAGGGTCCCCCGATGGACAATCAGCCCCAGCATTTT; cdr3_aa: CATSDSQGPPMDNQPQHF; clone_size: .; j_call: TRBJ1-5; v_call: TRBV24-1; d_call: .
cdr3_nt: TGTGCCAGCAGCCAAGATCCGAGGGCCAAAAACATTCAGTACTTC; cdr3_aa: CASSQDPRAKNIQYF; clone_size: .; j_call: TRBJ2-4; v_call: TRBV3-1/TRBV3-2; d_call: .
cdr3_nt: TGTGCCAGCAAAGCACAAGAGACCCAGTACTTC; cdr3_aa: CASKAQETQYF; clone_size: .; j_call: TRBJ2-5; v_call: TRBV7-9; d_call: .
cdr3_nt: TGTGCCAGCAGCCCCAGGTCGGGGGGGCCGCCCAATGAGCAGTTCTTC; cdr3_aa: CASSPRSGGPPNEQFF; clone_size: few; j_call: TRBJ2-1; v_call: TRBV7-9; d_call: TRBD2
cdr3_nt: TGTGCCAGCAGCTCCTCTAGCGGGGATACCTACGAGCAGTACTTC; cdr3_aa: CASSSSSGDTYEQYF; clone_size: .; j_call: TRBJ2-7; v_call: TRBV2; d_call: TRBD2
cdr3_nt: TGTGCCAGCAGTGAACGGGGAGAAGCTTTCTTT; cdr3_aa: CASSERGEAFF; clone_size: .; j_call: TRBJ1-1; v_call: TRBV6-1; d_call: .